The sequence of this TCR beta chain was determined in a study of regulatory T cells in long-lasting Graves disease. Findings and caveats of the study: Lower TCR diversity characterized persistent Graves' patients relative to newly diagnosed patients. Repertoires from persistent disease leaned toward TRBV28, TRBJ1-2 and TRBJ2-5.

The authors built TCR beta libraries using iRepertoire HTBI primers and Arm-PCR of CDR3 regions. MiXCR, applied by TCRdb to the multiplex PCR reads, yields one record per CDR3 protein. The table includes approximately 390,000 distinct CDR3 sequences, 15% to 20% detected once. This clonotype has a count of ten or more. No antigen is known for it. This CDR3 is 14 amino acids long. The V gene's germline CDR1 is SNHLY and CDR2 FYNNEI. The V end was cut by 3 bases, the J end by 0 bases, with 7 bases between. Time point meaning: newly diagnosed GD, antithyroid drugs for less than 3 months. PBMC RNA was the source of the TCR library. The same data also contributed to another study, on T cells in Graves' hyperthyroidism and ophthalmopathy. Turning to that study: A first-round RT-PCR of the TCR CDR3 used the HTBI primer set.

This sequence was found in a woman between 18 and 29 years old with Graves disease. The chain combines TRBV2 with TRBJ2-3; D unclear. Sequences were derived from peripheral blood mononuclear cells (PBMCs), sampled at new diagnosis, from a patient treated with antithyroid drugs. The CDR3 nucleotides are TGTGCCAGCAGTGACAACCCAAGCACAGATACGCAGTATTTT. It codes for CASSDNPSTDTQYF.